A selection of T cell receptor beta chains follows, all from one sample in a study of shared clonotypes between healthy human individuals. The protocol was immunoSEQ multiplex PCR, while the TCRdb copy is restricted to in-frame clones and leaves out a portion. The sample includes 2 million to 2.5 million clones, roughly 93% of them seen just once. The sequenced sample consisted of naive CD4+ T cells from PBMCs. The origin of the receptors is a man younger than 30 in good health. Some clones in this sample may be carry-over from other donors' samples. Both conserved end residues are trimmed from each CDR3. Each record gives: D gene, V gene, clone size, CDR3 length, J gene, CDR3 protein. A D gene is named only where the DNA matches it firmly. Expanded clones are given a class, and other clones once, few, many or no size at all.

-	TRBV15	-	10	TRBJ2-5	ATSSYQETQY
-	TRBV5-1	-	13	TRBJ2-3	ASRYGPGGTDTQY
-	TRBV20-1	-	9	TRBJ2-5	SASGQETQY
-	TRBV27	-	18	TRBJ2-1	ASSLLSIGGFGSGYNEQF
-	TRBV29-1	-	12	TRBJ2-1	SVVGTDYYNEQF
TRBD2	TRBV6-1	-	12	TRBJ2-3	ASRRGTSADTQY
-	TRBV27	-	15	TRBJ1-1	ASSPTRGFTRNTEAF
-	TRBV7-9	-	9	TRBJ2-3	ASAGRGTQY
-	TRBV2	-	18	TRBJ2-6	ASSQTPLGVRIPGANVLT
TRBD1	TRBV28	-	12	TRBJ1-2	ASGGTGANYGYT
TRBD1	TRBV29-1	few	9	TRBJ1-1	SGSGTVGAF
-	TRBV29-1	-	11	TRBJ2-5	SVVGDHGETQY
-	TRBV28	-	16	TRBJ2-7	ASSLVWGSSSSSYEQY
-	TRBV2	-	11	TRBJ2-7	ASTRALVYEQY
-	TRBV28	-	14	TRBJ1-3	ASSLEGRGSGNTIY
-	TRBV6-7	-	15	TRBJ1-5	ASSLPREGFGNQPQH
TRBD1	TRBV28	-	13	TRBJ2-5	ASSLDRAGQETQY
-	TRBV6-5	-	13	TRBJ2-6	ASSYSWTGANVLT
-	TRBV2	-	12	TRBJ2-4	ASRASLPQNIQY
-	TRBV28	-	12	TRBJ2-7	ASSLRGSPYEQY
TRBD1	TRBV5-1	once	15	TRBJ2-7	ASSLATGGQGFYEQY
TRBD1	TRBV7-8	-	15	TRBJ2-6	ASRKPGQGAGANVLT
TRBD1	TRBV19	-	12	TRBJ1-4	ASRRQGSNEKLF
TRBD1	TRBV7-7	-	17	TRBJ2-6	ASSLDGRTRGPGANVLT
-	TRBV9	-	12	TRBJ2-5	ASSVGWLGETQY
-	TRBV6-1	few	11	TRBJ1-1	ASSDQQNTEAF
-	TRBV18	-	10	TRBJ2-5	ASSPSAETQY
-	TRBV10-3	-	15	TRBJ2-1	AISDVMAEKSGNEQF
-	TRBV19	-	12	TRBJ2-7	ASSFSPDSYEQY
-	TRBV6-5	-	12	TRBJ2-3	ASSDRTGRDTQY
-	TRBV7-9	once	11	TRBJ1-1	ASFRTVNTEAF
-	TRBV29-1	-	11	TRBJ1-1	SVGGQMNTEAF
-	TRBV6-5	-	11	TRBJ1-6	ACGGDYNSPLH
-	TRBV29-1	once	13	TRBJ2-5	STIRGAPGRETQY
TRBD2	TRBV14	-	11	TRBJ2-5	ASSSDGGATQY
-	TRBV28	-	14	TRBJ2-5	ASSTPPGGGQETQY
TRBD2	TRBV4-1	-	12	TRBJ2-7	ASSLRLASHEQY
-	TRBV6-1	-	13	TRBJ1-1	ASSEANSQHTEAF
TRBD1	TRBV6-5	-	11	TRBJ2-7	ASSDRAPPEQY
-	TRBV29-1	once	11	TRBJ2-5	SVESRSQETQY
-	TRBV11-2	-	13	TRBJ2-2	ASSPEPGALGELF
TRBD1	TRBV28	-	10	TRBJ1-2	ASSFQGVGYT
-	TRBV18	few	13	TRBJ2-2	ASSSRVQNTGELF
TRBD2	TRBV4-2	-	13	TRBJ2-3	ASSPSGRSGNTQY
-	TRBV5-3	-	16	TRBJ1-4	ARRLGTGNRVTSEKLF
TRBD1	TRBV28	-	13	TRBJ1-2	ASSSPGQGTYGYT
TRBD1	TRBV7-9	-	10	TRBJ1-1	ASSLGQLEAF
TRBD1	TRBV18	-	13	TRBJ1-1	ASSPDYRGDTEAF
TRBD1	TRBV12-5	-	15	TRBJ2-7	ASGLALPGQREYEQY
TRBD2	TRBV27	once	14	TRBJ2-7	ASSLFLTSGSGEQY
TRBD1	TRBV5-1	-	12	TRBJ1-4	ASSLGQVYEKLF